Shown below are 8 T cell receptor beta chains from a single sample sequenced in a study of graft-versus-host responses after intestinal transplantation. Which antigens these TCRs recognize remains unknown. Method: immunoSEQ multiplex PCR; TCRdb's copy keeps in-frame clones and lacks some. The table records fewer than 150,000 clones, approximately 94% of them present only once. Sequenced here: unstimulated CD4+ T cells sorted from spleen or lymph node cells, sampled before intestinal transplant. The source is a human donor who received an intestinal transplant.

This chain links TRBV9 with TRBJ2-5; no firm D call. Looked up from germline, CDR1 is SGDLS and CDR2 is YYNGEE. The CDR3 contains 10 residues. V lost 9 bases and J lost 4, with 7 bases in between. The CDR3: CATAPETQYF. CDR3 nucleotide sequence: TGTGCCACCGCTCCAGAGACCCAGTACTTC.

This chain links TRBV15 with TRBJ2-7, with D perhaps matching TRBD1 (5 bases). This CDR3 contains 14 residues. V was clipped by 0 bases and J by 3 bases, with 9 bases between them. Germline values: CDR1 LNHNV, CDR2 YYDKDF (reference sequence). The chain's CDR3 is CATSRENRNYEQYF. The CDR3 nucleotides are TGTGCCACCAGCAGAGAGAACAGGAACTACGAGCAGTACTTC.

The CDR3 protein is CASRTIRQDSPLHF. DNA of the CDR3: TGTGCCAGCAGGACGATTAGGCAGGATTCACCCCTCCACTTT. The chain carries TRBV6-1 and TRBJ1-6; D remains ambiguous. The CDR3 spans 14 residues. CDR1 is MNHNS and CDR2 is SASEGT in the germline V gene. V was cut by 6 bases and J by 8 bases, with 14 bases left in between.

V and J are TRBV21-1 and TRBJ1-6; TRBD1, as called in the table, went unchecked against the DNA. TRBV21-1 is reported as a pseudogene. The CDR3 sequence is 18 residues long. CDR3 loop: CASCGRQSPIPRNSPLHF. CDR3 sequence (DNA): TGTGCCAGCTGTGGCAGGCAGTCCCCTATTCCACGTAATTCACCCCTCCACTTT.

This clone has just one count. V and J are TRBV6-5 and TRBJ2-3; 10 bases match TRBD2. V gave up 6 bases and J gave up 4 bases; unmatched junction bases: 1. In germline, CDR1 is MNHEY, CDR2 SVGAGI. The CDR3 contains 13 residues. CDR3 DNA sequence: TGTGCCAGCAGCCTAGCGGGAGCAGATACGCAGTATTTT. This encodes CASSLAGADTQYF.

To note about this clone: An end of the junction does not agree with germline; a read error may underlie this. This chain uses TRBV19 with TRBJ1-1, with TRBD1 as a possible D gene (5 bases). Per germline, CDR1 LNHDA and CDR2 SQIVND (reference sequence). CDR3 size: 15 residues. Here the CDR3 DNA reads TGTGCCAGTAGAATAGGGACCCGTTTTATAACTGAAGCTTTCTTT. Translation: CASRIGTRFITEAFF.

The chain uses TRBV6-5 and TRBJ2-1; TRBD2 aligns across 8 bases. CDR1 and CDR2 from the germline V gene are MNHEY and SVGAGI. The CDR3 spans 16 residues. Germline trimming cut 0 bases from V and 9 bases from J; bases unmatched to any gene: 10. CDR3 sequence reads: CASSYSGTRFHGEQFF. The DNA of the CDR3 is TGTGCCAGCAGTTACTCCGGGACTAGGTTCCACGGTGAGCAGTTCTTC.

The chain joins TRBV5-4 to TRBJ2-5; D may be TRBD1 (5 bases). The CDR3 runs to 12 residues. The V end was cut by 4 bases, the J end by 5 bases, with 9 bases between. From germline, CDR1 is SGHNT and CDR2 YYREEE (reference sequence). The CDR3 coding sequence is TGTGCCAGCAGCATAGGGGTGGAGACCCAGTACTTC. Encoded protein: CASSIGVETQYF.